These T cell receptor beta chains were read from a single sample in a study of T cell responses to AZD1222 COVID-19 vaccine. Data came from immunoSEQ multiplex PCR; TCRdb stores just in-frame clones and leaves some out. This table holds 75,000 to 85,000 clones, approximately 80% found once. Sequencing used peripheral blood, obtained 28 days after the second dose of the MenACWY control vaccine. The receptors here all came from an adult who received the MenACWY meningococcal vaccine as a control. CDR3s include the opening cysteine and the closing phenylalanine or tryptophan. D genes are given only for firm matches. Expanded clones get a size class; other rows say once, few or many, or leave the size out.

once NA TRBJ1-6 TRBV6-5 TGTGCCAGCAGGGGGACTGTACGAGGTTCACCCCTCCACTTT CASRGTVRGSPLHF
NA NA TRBJ1-2 TRBV2 TGTGCCAGCAGTGAGAGGGACTGGGACTATGGCTACACCTTC CASSERDWDYGYTF
NA NA TRBJ2-7 TRBV5-6 TGTGCCAGCAGCTTGGGTGGGGACTCCTACGAGCAGTACTTC CASSLGGDSYEQYF
NA NA TRBJ1-1 TRBV30 TGTGCCTGGAGTGACATACAGGTTAGGAGTGGAGGAGCTTTCTTT CAWSDIQVRSGGAFF
few NA TRBJ2-2 TRBV5-6 TGTGCCAGCAGCCGGGACCCCGGGATCGGGGAGCTGTTTTTT CASSRDPGIGELFF
once NA TRBJ2-7 TRBV7-9 TGTGCCAGCAGCTTAGGTAAGGGGATCCCCTACGAGCAGTACTTC CASSLGKGIPYEQYF
once NA TRBJ2-7 TRBV5-4 TGTGCCAGCAGCTTGGACGCAGCCTACGAGCAGTACTTC CASSLDAAYEQYF
NA NA TRBJ1-4 TRBV7-9 TGTGCCAGCAGCTTATCCGCCGCAACTAATGAAAAACTGTTTTTT CASSLSAATNEKLFF
NA NA TRBJ1-4 TRBV6-5 TGTGCCAGCAGATCTGGGGCGGTCGGGGGGCGAAAACTGTTTTTT CASRSGAVGGRKLFF
NA NA TRBJ1-2 TRBV7-2 TGTGCCAGCACCTTAGGGCTAGAAGGCTACACCTTC CASTLGLEGYTF
NA NA TRBJ2-1 TRBV24-1 TGTGCCACCAGTGATCGTTACGGGGAGCAGTTCTTC CATSDRYGEQFF
NA NA TRBJ2-5 TRBV15 TGTGCCACCAGCAGAGATCTGGGGGGAGAGACCCAGTACTTC CATSRDLGGETQYF
NA NA TRBJ1-1 TRBV2 TGTGCCAGCGGCGGAGGGTACACTGAAGCTTTCTTT CASGGGYTEAFF
few NA TRBJ1-5 TRBV24-1 TGTGCCACCTATCCCTCGACCCCCACAGGGAACAATCAGCCCCAGCATTTT CATYPSTPTGNNQPQHF
NA NA TRBJ2-1 TRBV5-1 TGCGCCAGCAGCTTAAGGGGACAAGGGGGTGAGCAGTTCTTC CASSLRGQGGEQFF
NA NA TRBJ2-7 TRBV29-1 TGCAGCGCCTACTCCGGAGGCGGCAACGAGCAGTACTTC CSAYSGGGNEQYF
NA NA TRBJ2-3 TRBV19 TGTGCCAGTAGTTTGGGTGACCGCACAGATACGCAGTATTTT CASSLGDRTDTQYF
NA NA TRBJ2-1 TRBV5-1 TGCGCCAGCAGCTTGGGAATAAGCTCCTACAATGAGCAGTTCTTC CASSLGISSYNEQFF
NA TRBD1 TRBJ2-1 TRBV13 TGTGCCAGCAGCTTACAGGGGGCCTCACGTTACAATGAGCAGTTCTTC CASSLQGASRYNEQFF
NA NA TRBJ1-5 TRBV19 TGTGCCAGTAGTGCGGGCAATCAGCCCCAGCATTTT CASSAGNQPQHF
NA NA TRBJ1-6 TRBV2 TGTGCCAGCACCGGGGCTTATAATTCACCCCTCCACTTT CASTGAYNSPLHF
NA TRBD1 TRBJ1-5 TRBV12-3/TRBV12-4 TGTGCCAGCGTCGGGGCAGGGGGGATGCCCCAGCATTTT CASVGAGGMPQHF
NA NA TRBJ1-2 TRBV20-1 TGCAGTGCTAGTTCTGGTTTCGAGGCCTATGGCTACACCTTC CSASSGFEAYGYTF
NA NA TRBJ2-2 TRBV27 TGTGCCAGTTCGGGACATACGAACACCGGGGAGCTGTTTTTT CASSGHTNTGELFF
once NA TRBJ1-6 TRBV3-1/TRBV3-2 TGTGCCAGCAGCCCGTCCCTGGGCAATTCACCCCTCCACTTT CASSPSLGNSPLHF
few NA TRBJ2-2 TRBV19 TGTGCCAGTAGTGCCGGACTGTTGAACGGGGAGCTGTTTTTT CASSAGLLNGELFF
NA NA TRBJ1-1 TRBV5-1 TGCGCCAGCAGCTTGGGCCAGAACGAGGGAAAATTAATCACTGAAGCTTTCTTT CASSLGQNEGKLITEAFF
NA TRBD1 TRBJ1-2 TRBV2 TGTGCCAGCAGGGGGGACAGAACTAACTATGGCTACACCTTC CASRGDRTNYGYTF
NA NA TRBJ2-5 TRBV3-1/TRBV3-2 TGTGCCAGCAGCTTAAGGACTGGCGGGGAAGAGACCCAGTACTTC CASSLRTGGEETQYF
NA NA TRBJ1-2 TRBV6-5 TGTGCCAGCCGCAGTTCTAACTATGGCTACACCTTC CASRSSNYGYTF
NA TRBD1 TRBJ2-7 TRBV5-6 TGTGCCAGCAGCTCCACCGGGACAGGGGGCTTCTACGAGCAGTACTTC CASSSTGTGGFYEQYF
NA NA TRBJ1-2 TRBV30 TGTGCCTGGAGTGCGGACATGCCCTACACCTTC CAWSADMPYTF
NA NA TRBJ1-2 TRBV19 TGTGCCAGTAGTATCGATTGGGAGGATGGCTACACCTTC CASSIDWEDGYTF
NA TRBD2 TRBJ2-3 TRBV6-4 TGTGCCAGCAGTGAGTCGTCGGGCGGGAGTACGCAGTATTTT CASSESSGGSTQYF
NA NA TRBJ2-7 TRBV5-6 TGTGCCAGCAGGCCGGGACTCGGAAGCTCCTACGAGCAGTACTTC CASRPGLGSSYEQYF
NA NA TRBJ1-5 TRBV28 TGTGCCAGCAGTCGAACAGGGCTTAGCAATCAGCCCCAGCATTTT CASSRTGLSNQPQHF
NA NA TRBJ2-3 TRBV5-1 TGCGCCAGCACGAAGGGGGGAAGCACAGATACGCAGTATTTT CASTKGGSTDTQYF
NA TRBD2 TRBJ2-3 TRBV2 TGTGCCAGCAGTGAGCGGCTAGCGGGGGGGGATACGCAGTATTTT CASSERLAGGDTQYF
NA NA TRBJ2-3 TRBV9 TGTGCCAGCAGCGTAGAGGGGTCCTGGGATACGCAGTATTTT CASSVEGSWDTQYF
NA NA TRBJ1-5 TRBV19 TGTGCCAGCAGCCAGGGTTGGGGGAGCAATCAGCCCCAGCATTTT CASSQGWGSNQPQHF
NA NA TRBJ1-3 TRBV18 TGTGCCAGCTCCTCCCTTGCGGGCTCCTCTGGAAACACCATATATTTT CASSSLAGSSGNTIYF
few TRBD1 TRBJ1-2 TRBV28 TGTGCCAGCAGTTTGGGGACAGGATTCCACTATGGCTACACCTTC CASSLGTGFHYGYTF
NA NA TRBJ2-1 TRBV2 TGTGCCAGCAGGAAGGACCCCAAGAGGGATGAGCAGTTCTTC CASRKDPKRDEQFF
NA NA TRBJ2-7 TRBV6-2/TRBV6-3 TGTGCCAGCAGTCAGGCCTACCCCTACGAGCAGTACTTC CASSQAYPYEQYF
NA NA TRBJ1-1 TRBV20-1 TGCAGTGCTAGTCGGGGGAACACTGAAGCTTTCTTT CSASRGNTEAFF
once NA TRBJ1-6 TRBV4-3 TGCGCCAGCAGCCAAGATTCCAGACTTAATTCACCCCTCCACTTT CASSQDSRLNSPLHF
NA NA TRBJ2-3 TRBV5-4 TGTGCCAGCAGTTCCGGATCCTCTAGCACAGATACGCAGTATTTT CASSSGSSSTDTQYF
NA NA TRBJ2-1 TRBV7-3 TGTGCCAGCAGCGACGGGTACTACAATGAGCAGTTCTTC CASSDGYYNEQFF
NA NA TRBJ2-2 TRBV2 TGTGCCAGCATTCAATCTGAGAACACCGGGGAGCTGTTTTTT CASIQSENTGELFF